These 14 T cell receptor beta chains were all obtained from the same sample, sequenced in a study of T cells in localized non-small cell lung cancer. Assay used: immunoSEQ multiplex PCR; TCRdb lists only in-frame clones, some missing. The sample records about 40,000 clones, around 88% being singletons. The sample in question was peripheral blood, obtained before any cancer treatment. All receptors derive from a man aged 40 to 70 with stage I lung adenocarcinoma.

The chain carries TRBV4-3 and TRBJ2-1, with 14 bases lining up with TRBD2. Trimming cost V 3 bases and J 6 bases; bases outside gene matches: 1. The CDR3 spans 15 residues. Germline CDR1 and CDR2: LGHNA and YSLEER. The CDR3 DNA reads TGCGCCAGCAGCCATGGACTAGCGGGAGGCAATGAGCAGTTCTTC. Translating it yields CASSHGLAGGNEQFF.

The rearrangement joins TRBV5-1 to TRBJ2-3; the D gene is possibly TRBD1 (5 bases). The CDR3 loop spans 14 amino acids. V lost 5 bases and J lost 4, with 14 bases in between. Germline V gives CDR1 SGHRS, CDR2 YFSETQ. The CDR3 DNA is TGCGCCAGCAGTCCAGGGCGAGTTTCAGATACGCAGTATTTT. As protein: CASSPGRVSDTQYF.

The chain recombines TRBV28 with TRBJ1-5, with D possibly matching TRBD1 (6 bases). Deletions cut 4 bases from V and 2 bases from J, with 6 bases between. Germline V gives CDR1 MDHEN, CDR2 SYDVKM. The CDR3 length is 13 residues. The CDR3 here is CASSSGGNQPQHF. CDR3 DNA: TGTGCCAGCAGTTCAGGGGGCAATCAGCCCCAGCATTTT.

Here the CDR3 reads CAISEGHPGTKDTIYF. As DNA, the CDR3 is TGTGCCATCAGTGAAGGTCACCCTGGTACTAAGGACACCATATATTTT. This chain connects TRBV10-3 to TRBJ1-3; the D is unclear. The V end was cut by 3 bases, the J end by 8 bases, with 20 bases between. The CDR3 contains 16 residues. CDR1 and CDR2 from the germline V gene are ENHRY and SYGVKD.

The chain is built from TRBV14 and TRBJ2-3; tentatively, D is TRBD1 (5 bases). The CDR3 covers 14 residues. The ends were cut back, 1 base at V and 5 bases at J, with 10 bases in the middle. The germline gives CDR1 SGHDN, CDR2 FVKESK. Here the CDR3 reads CASSQGNRGDTQYF. The CDR3 DNA reads as TGTGCCAGCAGCCAAGGAAATAGGGGAGATACGCAGTATTTT.

The V and J genes are TRBV28 and TRBJ1-5, with unresolved D. This CDR3 contains 12 residues. Germline CDR1 MDHEN, CDR2 SYDVKM. The V end was cut by 3 bases, the J end by 6 bases, with 6 bases between. CDR3 amino acids: CASSFGSQPQHF. The CDR3 DNA reads TGTGCCAGCAGTTTTGGAAGTCAGCCCCAGCATTTT.

The chain uses TRBV28 and TRBJ1-5; TRBD1 matches 7 bases. Per the germline V gene, CDR1 is MDHEN and CDR2 is SYDVKM. The V segment lost 4 bases and the J segment 3 bases; nucleotides outside the gene matches: 12. This CDR3 contains 17 residues. In nucleotides, the CDR3 is TGTGCCAGCAGTTCAAGGAGGACAGGCATTACCAATCAGCCCCAGCATTTT. Protein: CASSSRRTGITNQPQHF.

The gene calls are TRBV5-5 and TRBJ1-4; 8 bases are a match to TRBD1. The CDR3 runs to 16 residues. After removal of 3 bases from V and 0 bases from J, the junction contained 4 bases not matched to a gene. CDR1 and CDR2 from the germline V gene are SGHKS and YYEKEE (reference sequence). The CDR3 reads CASSSDRAATNEKLFF. In DNA, the CDR3 is TGTGCCAGCAGCTCGGACAGGGCTGCAACTAATGAAAAACTGTTTTTT.

The gene calls are TRBV5-4 and TRBJ2-3, with a tentative D call TRBD2 (5 bases). Per germline, CDR1 SGHNT and CDR2 YYREEE (reference sequence). This CDR3 spans 15 amino acids. Trimming pared 0 bases from V and 5 bases from J, leaving 13 bases between. CDR3 sequence (DNA): TGTGCCAGCAGCTTGGACTTAACTAGGAAAGATACGCAGTATTTT. Its protein product is CASSLDLTRKDTQYF.

The chain carries TRBV9 and TRBJ2-1; 7 nucleotides line up with TRBD2. Looked up from germline, CDR1 is SGDLS and CDR2 is YYNGEE. The junction had 5 bases not matched to a gene; V was cut back by 3 bases and J by 2 bases. The CDR3 runs 15 residues. The CDR3 sequence: CASSASGNTYNEQFF. CDR3 DNA sequence: TGTGCCAGCAGCGCGAGCGGGAACACCTACAATGAGCAGTTCTTC.

The rearrangement uses TRBV2 and TRBJ1-3; unclear D gene. V lost 10 bases and J 3 bases, leaving 16 bases between the germline ends. The length of the CDR3 is 14 residues. From germline, CDR1 is SNHLY and CDR2 FYNNEI. The CDR3 region is CAITKRGLGNTIYF. The CDR3 bases are TGTGCCATCACCAAAAGAGGACTTGGAAACACCATATATTTT. The whole variable domain, filled in from reference TRBV2 and TRBJ1-3, reads EPEVTQTPSHQVTQMGQEVILRCVPISNHLYFYWYRQILGQKVEFLVSFYNNEISEKSEIFDDQFSVERPDGSNFTLKIRSTKLEDSAMYFCAITKRGLGNTIYFGEGSWLTVV.

The CDR3 loop is CASSPGRGLGYEQYF. The CDR3 coding sequence is TGTGCCAGCAGCCCAGGGAGGGGGTTAGGCTACGAGCAGTACTTC. The chain uses TRBV6-5 and TRBJ2-7; D may be TRBD2 (7 bases). CDR3 length: 15 amino acids. V shed 6 bases and J shed 3 bases, with 18 bases lying between them. Germline CDR1 reads MNHEY; CDR2 reads SVGAGI.

V is TRBV7-2 and J is TRBJ2-1, with D tentatively TRBD2 (6 bases). Germline CDR1 is SGHTA and CDR2 is FQGNSA. The CDR3 spans 15 residues. The ends were cut back, 0 bases at V and 9 bases at J, with 15 bases in the middle. The chain's CDR3 is CASSLAGGFKGEQFF. As DNA, the CDR3 is TGTGCCAGCAGCTTAGCGGGAGGTTTTAAAGGTGAGCAGTTCTTC.

CDR3 nucleotide sequence: TGTGCCAGCAGTGAAAGGGGTCGCCTTTACAATGAGCAGTTCTTC. Encoded protein: CASSERGRLYNEQFF. This rearrangement joins TRBV6-1 to TRBJ2-1; tentative D call: TRBD1 (5 bases). With 2 bases removed from V and 4 bases from J, the gap between germline ends came to 12 bases. Germline V CDR1 and CDR2: MNHNS, SASEGT. This CDR3 contains 15 residues.